This T cell receptor (beta chain) derives from a study of read filtering for tumor transcriptome and immune sequencing. Per the germline V gene, CDR1 is SGHVS and CDR2 is FQNEAQ. The CDR3 spans 19 residues. J gave up 1 base and V 4 bases, and 12 bases lay outside the gene matches. Molecular barcoded adaptors covering alpha/delta and beta/gamma chains were used on about 390 ng RNA. TCRdb re-called the reads through MiXCR, storing one row per CDR3 protein. The table shows about 57,000 distinct CDR3 sequences, with more than 11% occurring only once. This clonotype was recorded at least ten times. This receptor was taken from a donor at least 40 years old with multiple myeloma. This chain joins TRBV7-8 and TRBJ2-2, with TRBD2 identical over 10 bases. The sequencing input was a population of CD138-negative cells sorted from bone marrow. In DNA, the CDR3 is TGTGCCAGCAGCTCCACCAGGGCACTAGCGGGAAGGAACACCGGGGAGCTGTTTTTT. It encodes CASSSTRALAGRNTGELFF. Full variable domain (outside the CDR3, taken from reference TRBV7-8 and TRBJ2-2): GAGVSQSPRYKVAKRGQDVALRCDPISGHVSLFWYQQALGQGPEFLTYFQNEAQLDKSGLPSDRFFAERPEGSVSTLKIQRTQQEDSAVYLCASSSTRALAGRNTGELFFGEGSRLTVL.